Listed below are T cell receptor beta chains from one sample, sequenced in a study of Ad26.COV2.S vaccination and SARS-CoV-2 variants. Generated by immunoSEQ multiplex PCR, the TCRdb table keeps only in-frame clones and is missing some. The sample holds around 450,000 clones; roughly 87% are singletons and the top ten take 1.7%. This material consisted of peripheral blood, taken in a trial of Ad26.COV2.S vaccine versus placebo. The receptors were sampled from a person between 18 and 65 years old who received the Ad26.COV2.S COVID-19 vaccine or a placebo. Both conserved end residues are part of each CDR3. A D gene is named only where the DNA matches it firmly. Clone size is given for some rows only: seen once, a few or many times, or a class if the clone is expanded.

v_call,j_call,clone_size,cdr3_length,d_call,cdr3_aa,cdr3_nt
TRBV19,TRBJ1-1,.,15,.,CASSTGVAPDTEAFF,TGTGCCAGTAGTACTGGGGTGGCCCCCGACACTGAAGCTTTCTTT
TRBV3-1/TRBV3-2,TRBJ2-2,.,17,TRBD2,CASSQVGLAGPTGELFF,TGTGCCAGCAGCCAAGTTGGACTAGCGGGGCCCACCGGGGAGCTGTTTTTT
TRBV28,TRBJ2-7,.,14,TRBD1,CASGPGQGYYEQYF,TGTGCCAGCGGGCCGGGACAGGGGTACTACGAGCAGTACTTC
TRBV5-1,TRBJ2-7,few,13,.,CASRKQGSYEQYF,TGCGCCAGCAGAAAACAGGGCTCCTACGAGCAGTACTTC
TRBV6-6,TRBJ1-2,.,15,TRBD1,CASSYGTGANYGYTF,TGTGCCAGCAGTTACGGGACAGGAGCTAACTATGGCTACACCTTC
TRBV7-9,TRBJ1-2,.,14,TRBD1,CASSLGNRGYGYTF,TGTGCCAGCAGCTTAGGGAACAGGGGGTATGGCTACACCTTC
TRBV10-1,TRBJ2-7,.,17,TRBD2,CASSEYSGTSGSNEQYF,TGCGCCAGCAGTGAGTATAGTGGGACTAGCGGGAGTAACGAGCAGTACTTC
TRBV4-1,TRBJ2-7,.,14,.,CASSQGGQYYEQYF,TGCGCCAGCAGCCAAGGAGGACAATACTACGAGCAGTACTTC
TRBV18,TRBJ2-5,.,17,TRBD2,CASSLGPSGRDQETQYF,TGTGCCAGCTCACTAGGGCCCAGCGGGAGGGACCAAGAGACCCAGTACTTC
TRBV6-5,TRBJ1-1,once,13,.,CASRGGLNTEAFF,TGTGCCAGCAGGGGGGGCCTGAACACTGAAGCTTTCTTT
TRBV18,TRBJ2-3,once,15,TRBD1,CASSPGQIYTDTQYF,TGTGCCAGCTCACCGGGACAGATATACACAGATACGCAGTATTTT
TRBV25-1,TRBJ2-1,.,14,.,CASRGNLLYNEQFF,TGTGCCAGCAGGGGGAATTTACTTTACAATGAGCAGTTCTTC
TRBV19,TRBJ1-5,.,13,.,CASSSWGNQPQHF,TGTGCCAGTAGTAGTTGGGGCAATCAGCCCCAGCATTTT
TRBV7-9,TRBJ1-2,.,13,.,CASSLGRVLGYTF,TGTGCCAGCAGCTTAGGGAGGGTACTAGGCTACACCTTC
TRBV2,TRBJ2-7,.,13,TRBD2,CASRSPLAGEQYF,TGTGCCAGCAGATCGCCTCTAGCGGGAGAGCAGTACTTC
TRBV11-2,TRBJ1-2,.,11,.,CASSFGGAASF,TGTGCCAGCAGCTTCGGGGGCGCAGCTAGTTTC
TRBV3-1/TRBV3-2,TRBJ2-5,.,13,TRBD2,CASSPSGQETQYF,TGTGCCAGCAGCCCTAGCGGCCAAGAGACCCAGTACTTC
TRBV9,TRBJ2-5,.,14,TRBD2,CASSAAGGVETQYF,TGTGCCAGCAGCGCAGCGGGAGGGGTGGAGACCCAGTACTTC
TRBV3-1/TRBV3-2,TRBJ1-2,.,12,.,CASSQGRSGYTF,TGTGCCAGCAGCCAAGGCCGGTCTGGCTACACCTTC
TRBV5-4,TRBJ2-5,.,13,.,CASSPGPQETQYF,TGTGCCAGCAGCCCAGGGCCTCAAGAGACCCAGTACTTC